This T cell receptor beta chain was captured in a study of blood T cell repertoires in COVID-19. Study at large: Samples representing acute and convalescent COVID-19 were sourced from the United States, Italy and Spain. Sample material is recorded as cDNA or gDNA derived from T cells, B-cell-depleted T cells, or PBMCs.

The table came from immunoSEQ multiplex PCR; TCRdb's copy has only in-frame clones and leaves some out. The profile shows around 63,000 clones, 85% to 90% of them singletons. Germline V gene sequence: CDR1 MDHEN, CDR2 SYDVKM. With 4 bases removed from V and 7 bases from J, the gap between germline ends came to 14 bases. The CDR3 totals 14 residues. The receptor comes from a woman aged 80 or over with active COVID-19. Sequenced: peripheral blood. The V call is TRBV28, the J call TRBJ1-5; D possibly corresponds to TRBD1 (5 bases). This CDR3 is CASSSGGSGQPQHF. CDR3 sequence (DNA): TGTGCCAGCAGTTCCGGGGGTTCGGGACAGCCCCAGCATTTT.